This T cell receptor beta chain was identified during a study of T-cell memory formation after mild COVID-19. Study-level results: The study found balanced CD4/CD8 in clones contracting day 15 to 85 and a CD4+ lean in later expanders.

About this clonotype: Antigen unknown.

TCRdb analysed the 5' RACE reads with MiXCR anew, one entry per CDR3 protein. Of about 150,000 distinct CDR3 sequences in the sample, approximately 26% are singletons; the top ten hold around 22%. The V gene lost 0 bases and the J gene lost 8 bases, with 17 bases spanning the gap. CDR1 and CDR2 from the germline V gene are LGHDT and YNNKEL (reference sequence). The CDR3 is 16 amino acids. The source material was PBMCs or a T cell subset sorted from them (not recorded which). This clonotype was obtained from an adult woman who had mild COVID-19 (a few samples of this study predate the infection). Cell type and time point are not known. The V gene is TRBV3-1, the J gene TRBJ2-1; a possible D gene is TRBD1 (5 bases). Here the CDR3 reads CASSQEAGNRVYEQFF. CDR3 DNA: TGTGCCAGCAGCCAAGAGGCAGGGAATAGGGTCTATGAGCAGTTCTTC.